This TCR beta chain was sequenced during a study of CD8 T cells in Susac syndrome. Broader study findings: Individuals included in the TCR sequencing and HLA analysis were acknowledged by the study to be relatively few in number.

Sequencing of TCR beta was performed on blood CD8+ and CD4+ T cells. Random hexamers were used to reverse transcribe an amount of roughly 0.45 to 1 ug RNA. Amplification of the TCR beta CDR3 was carried out by immunoSEQ multiplex PCR, which spanned a total of 54 Vbeta and 13 Jbeta segments. Each CDR3 protein gets one entry after TCRdb re-called the immunoSEQ multiplex PCR reads with MiXCR. The data contain tens of thousands of distinct CDR3 sequences, just under 95% of them singletons. Concerning this clonotype: Its cognate antigen is unknown.

The ends were cut back, 1 base at V and 8 bases at J, with 11 bases in the middle. The CDR3 extends over 13 amino acids. The TCR comes from a human donor in good health. The V and J genes are TRBV12-3 or TRBV12-4 and TRBJ1-1; no reliable D call. Sequencing input: CD8+ T cells from PBMCs. CDR3 loop: CASSLGVGYEAFF. The CDR3 DNA reads TGTGCCAGCAGTTTAGGGGTTGGGTACGAAGCTTTCTTT.